Presented here are 4 T cell receptor beta chains from one specimen sequenced in a study of shared clonotypes between healthy human individuals. Assay: immunoSEQ multiplex PCR; the TCRdb copy retains only in-frame clones and omits some. The sample holds about 490,000 clones, approximately 80% seen once. Sequencing used PBMCs. The receptors derive from a woman between 40 and 50 years old in good health. Some clones in this sample may be carry-over from other donors' samples.

The chain links TRBV9 to TRBJ2-3, with D maybe TRBD1 (6 bases). The germline V gene encodes CDR1 SGDLS and CDR2 YYNGEE. The CDR3 is 19 amino acids. V was pared by 0 bases and J by 0 bases, with 20 bases between. CDR3 nucleotide sequence: TGTGCCAGCAGCGTAGGGGGTTGGGGGCTAGCTCACAGCACAGATACGCAGTATTTT. Translation: CASSVGGWGLAHSTDTQYF. Supplemented by reference TRBV9 and TRBJ2-3, the full variable domain reads DSGVTQTPKHLITATGQRVTLRCSPRSGDLSVYWYQQSLDQGLQFLIQYYNGEERAKGNILERFSAQQFPDLHSELNLSSLELGDSALYFCASSVGGWGLAHSTDTQYFGPGTRLTVL.

The V and J genes are TRBV28 and TRBJ1-2; D gene ambiguous. V shed 6 bases and J shed 4 bases, with 12 bases lying between them. This CDR3 is built from 13 residues. CDR1 is MDHEN and CDR2 is SYDVKM in the germline V gene. CDR3 amino acids: CASSAGSGYGYTF. The CDR3 nucleotides read TGTGCCAGCAGCGCCGGGAGTGGCTATGGCTACACCTTC.

V is TRBV27 and J is TRBJ2-7; maybe TRBD1 (6 bases). V was trimmed by 0 bases and J by 5 bases, leaving 14 bases between them. The CDR3 is 15 residues long. The germline V gene encodes CDR1 MNHEY and CDR2 SMNVEV (reference sequence). The CDR3 bases are TGTGCCAGCAGTTTATCCGGGACAATTGTTAACGAGCAGTACTTC. Encoded protein: CASSLSGTIVNEQYF.

The V call is TRBV7-9, the J call TRBJ2-2; D is possibly TRBD1 or TRBD2 (5 bases each). The V gene lost 5 bases and the J gene lost 2 bases, with 12 bases spanning the gap. The CDR3 consists of 15 residues. Germline V gene lookup returns CDR1 SEHNR and CDR2 FQNEAQ (reference sequence). CDR3 region: CASSPLGPNTGELFF. CDR3 nucleotide sequence: TGTGCCAGCAGCCCTCTGGGACCTAACACCGGGGAGCTGTTTTTT.